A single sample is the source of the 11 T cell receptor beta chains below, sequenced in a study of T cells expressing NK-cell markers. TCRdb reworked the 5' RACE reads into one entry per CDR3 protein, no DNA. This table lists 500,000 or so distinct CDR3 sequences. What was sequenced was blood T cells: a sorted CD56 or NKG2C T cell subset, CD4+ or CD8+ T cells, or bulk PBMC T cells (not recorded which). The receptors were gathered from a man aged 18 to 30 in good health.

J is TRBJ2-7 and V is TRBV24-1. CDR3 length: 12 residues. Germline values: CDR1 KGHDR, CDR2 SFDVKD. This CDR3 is CATNRDSYEQYF.

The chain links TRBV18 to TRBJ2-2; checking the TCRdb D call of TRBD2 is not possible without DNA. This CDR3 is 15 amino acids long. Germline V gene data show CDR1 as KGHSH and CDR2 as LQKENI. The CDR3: CASSPERGGTGELFF.

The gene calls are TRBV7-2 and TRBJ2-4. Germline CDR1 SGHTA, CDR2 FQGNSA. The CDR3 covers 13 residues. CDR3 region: CASSPRYRGIQYF. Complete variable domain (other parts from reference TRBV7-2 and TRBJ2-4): GAGVSQSPSNKVTEKGKDVELRCDPISGHTALYWYRQSLGQGLEFLIYFQGNSAPDKSGLPSDRFSAERTGGSVSTLTIQRTQQEDSAVYLCASSPRYRGIQYFGAGTRLSVL.

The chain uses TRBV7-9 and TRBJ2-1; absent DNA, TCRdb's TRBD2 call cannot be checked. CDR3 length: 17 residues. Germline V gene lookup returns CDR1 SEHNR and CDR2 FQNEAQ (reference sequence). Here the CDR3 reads CASSLGGASGIYNEQFF.

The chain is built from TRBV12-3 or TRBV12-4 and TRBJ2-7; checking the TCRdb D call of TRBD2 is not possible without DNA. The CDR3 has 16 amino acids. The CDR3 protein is CASSFFVGSGVHEQYF.

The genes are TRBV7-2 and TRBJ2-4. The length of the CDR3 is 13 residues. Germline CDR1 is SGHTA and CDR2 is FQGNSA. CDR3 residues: CASSLVRLGIQYF.

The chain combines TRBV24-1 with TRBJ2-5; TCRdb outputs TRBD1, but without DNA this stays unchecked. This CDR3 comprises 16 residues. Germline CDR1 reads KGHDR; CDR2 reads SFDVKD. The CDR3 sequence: CATSDREGTGAETQYF.

The CDR3 sequence is CASSITSGRYEQYF. V gene TRBV19 combines with J gene TRBJ2-7; as DNA is missing, the TRBD2 call by TCRdb cannot be tested. From germline, CDR1 is LNHDA and CDR2 SQIVND (reference sequence). The CDR3 has 14 amino acids.

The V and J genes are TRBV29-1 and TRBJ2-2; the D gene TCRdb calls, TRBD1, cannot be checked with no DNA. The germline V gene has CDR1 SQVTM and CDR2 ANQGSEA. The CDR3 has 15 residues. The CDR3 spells CSVDAGGPNTGELFF.

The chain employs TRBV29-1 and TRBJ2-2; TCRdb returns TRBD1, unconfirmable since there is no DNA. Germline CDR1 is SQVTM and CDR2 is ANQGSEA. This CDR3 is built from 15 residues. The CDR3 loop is CSVWTGGLNTGELFF.

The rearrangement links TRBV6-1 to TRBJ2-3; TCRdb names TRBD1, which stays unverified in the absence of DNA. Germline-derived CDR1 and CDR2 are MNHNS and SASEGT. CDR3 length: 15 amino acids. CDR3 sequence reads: CASSRRGDSTDTQYF.